The 14 T cell receptor beta chains presented below share a single source sample, sequenced in a study of OX40 agonist ivuxolimab in advanced cancers. The library relied on the immunoSEQ multiplex PCR assay. The source is immuneACCESS, and TCRdb retained only in-frame sequences with V and J called. Part of the clones is not carried over; for the studies checked, unresolved V genes explain less than half of this, and the remainder is unexplained. The sample records more than 70,000 clones, 91% of which are singletons. The ten largest account for around 1.7% of the sample. The sequencing used CD4+ or CD8+ T cells sorted from blood, collected in a trial of the OX40 agonist ivuxolimab. These TCRs come from an adult with an advanced solid tumor such as melanoma, head and neck, liver or kidney cancer.

This chain connects TRBV7-9 to TRBJ1-1, with unresolved D. CDR3 size: 16 residues. Germline V lookup: CDR1 SEHNR, CDR2 FQNEAQ (reference sequence). Trimming removed 5 bases at V and 5 bases at J, with 21 bases between. CDR3: CASSLLPHTLRTEAFF. CDR3 coding DNA: TGTGCCAGCAGCCTCCTGCCCCATACTCTTCGAACTGAAGCTTTCTTT.

This clone was observed once. The J gene is TRBJ2-3, the V gene TRBV4-1; 12 nucleotides match TRBD1. The CDR3 is 18 amino acids. After removal of 0 bases from V and 9 bases from J, the junction contained 13 bases not matched to a gene. The germline CDR1 and CDR2 sequences are MGHRA and YSYEKL. CDR3 DNA sequence: TGCGCCAGCAGCCAAGAAGGGACAGGGGGCGAAAAAAGACAAACGCAGTATTTT. Residues: CASSQEGTGGEKRQTQYF.

V is TRBV5-1 and J is TRBJ2-3, with D uncertain. This CDR3 region has 14 residues. V dropped 0 bases and J dropped 3 bases, with 8 bases sitting between them. Germline CDR1 reads SGHRS; CDR2 reads YFSETQ. The CDR3: CASSLGTRTDTQYF. The CDR3 nucleotides read TGCGCCAGCAGCTTGGGAACACGAACAGATACGCAGTATTTT.

The chain employs TRBV5-1 and TRBJ2-4; tentatively, D is TRBD1 (6 bases). The CDR3 loop spans 16 amino acids. Germline CDR1 reads SGHRS; CDR2 reads YFSETQ. Deletions cut 3 bases from V and 3 bases from J, with 16 bases between. CDR3 bases: TGCGCCAGCAGCTACGGAGGACAGCAAGGCAAAAACATTCAGTACTTC. It is translated as CASSYGGQQGKNIQYF.

The chain employs TRBV6-6 and TRBJ2-4; weak D call: TRBD2 (6 bases). V gave up 8 bases and J gave up 5 bases, with 10 bases separating them. The CDR3 spans 12 residues. Germline assignment: CDR1 MNHNY and CDR2 SVGAGI (reference sequence). This chain's CDR3 is CASRWGENIQYF. Here the CDR3 DNA reads TGTGCCAGCCGGTGGGGGGAAAACATTCAGTACTTC.

Regarding this clone: One junction end does not reproduce the germline sequence, and a read error may be involved. The gene calls are TRBV30 and TRBJ2-7, with a weak D call TRBD2 (7 bases). The CDR3 covers 12 residues. The germline V gene encodes CDR1 GTSNPN and CDR2 SVGIG (reference sequence). The chain's CDR3 is CAWSVGGRATNF. As DNA, the CDR3 is TGTGCCTGGAGTGTCGGGGGGCGAGCCACTAACTTC.

This sequence joins TRBV6-5 and TRBJ2-7, with TRBD2 matching 9 bases. Germline loops: CDR1 MNHEY, CDR2 SVGAGI. The V and J ends lost 0 bases and 6 bases, in that order; junction bases with no gene match: 6. CDR3 length: 15 residues. CDR3 loop: CASSYSRAGGREQYF. The CDR3 DNA reads TGTGCCAGCAGTTACTCGAGGGCGGGAGGGCGCGAGCAGTACTTC.

This chain joins TRBV19 and TRBJ1-1, with D hard to call. This CDR3 region has 15 residues. Germline-derived CDR1 and CDR2 are LNHDA and SQIVND (reference sequence). V lost 1 base, J lost 1 base, and 10 bases lay in between. CDR3 residues: CASSIVADQNTEAFF. As DNA, the CDR3 is TGTGCCAGTAGTATAGTGGCAGACCAGAACACTGAAGCTTTCTTT.

A note on this clone: Other nucleotide sequences in the sample specify the same CDR3. CDR3 amino acids: CASSLGGPTGELFF. In DNA, the CDR3 is TGTGCCAGCAGCTTAGGGGGACCTACCGGGGAGCTGTTTTTT. The V and J genes are TRBV7-9 and TRBJ2-2, with D possibly being TRBD1 or TRBD2 (5 bases each). The CDR3 has 14 amino acids. V was pared by 1 base and J by 5 bases, with 8 bases between. Per the germline V gene, CDR1 is SEHNR and CDR2 is FQNEAQ (reference sequence). Filled out from reference TRBV7-9 and TRBJ2-2, the complete variable domain reads DTGVSQNPRHKITKRGQNVTFRCDPISEHNRLYWYRQTLGQGPEFLTYFQNEAQLEKSRLLSDRFSAERPKGSFSTLEIQRTEQGDSAMYLCASSLGGPTGELFFGEGSRLTVL.

This clone was counted once. The V gene is TRBV6-6, the J gene TRBJ2-5; TRBD2 agrees at 7 bases. The CDR3 runs to 15 residues. V shed 2 bases, J shed 5 bases, and the junction held 8 bases outside the gene matches. Germline CDR1 is MNHNY and CDR2 is SVGAGI (reference sequence). CDR3 region: CASSYGRGGSETQYF. CDR3 in DNA: TGTGCCAGCAGTTACGGGAGGGGCGGATCGGAGACCCAGTACTTC.

This rearrangement joins TRBV4-1 to TRBJ1-1; D unclear. CDR1 and CDR2 (germline): MGHRA, YSYEKL. V lost 2 bases and J lost 4, with 17 bases in between. CDR3 size: 16 residues. The CDR3: CASSQPGARGVTEAFF. CDR3 DNA sequence: TGCGCCAGCAGCCAACCGGGAGCGCGGGGTGTCACTGAAGCTTTCTTT.

A remark on this clone: This same CDR3 is encoded by further DNA sequences in the sample. For the CDR3, the DNA is TGTGCCTGGAGTGTTGGCGGGAGCACAGATACGCAGTATTTT. Its translation is CAWSVGGSTDTQYF. The V gene is TRBV30, the J gene TRBJ2-3; D is perhaps TRBD2 (5 bases). The CDR3 is made up of 14 amino acids. Between the trimmed V and J ends, which lost 0 bases and 0 bases, there was a span of 7 bases. Germline lookup yields CDR1 GTSNPN and CDR2 SVGIG (reference sequence).

Notes on this clone: A junction end diverges from the germline sequence, so it may reflect a read error. This sequence joins TRBV19 and TRBJ2-2, with D maybe TRBD2 (6 bases). This CDR3 has 16 residues. Germline CDR1 reads LNHDA; CDR2 reads SQIVND (reference sequence). In nucleotides, the CDR3 is TGTGCCAGTACCCAGGGAGTAGCGGTCACCACCCGGGAGCTGTTTTTT. The encoded protein is CASTQGVAVTTRELFF.

The chain is built from TRBV28 and TRBJ2-7; D may be TRBD2 (6 bases). Between the trimmed V and J ends, which lost 5 bases and 1 base, there was a span of 15 bases. Germline CDR1 MDHEN, CDR2 SYDVKM. The CDR3 loop spans 15 amino acids. CDR3 amino acids: CASSGGSRLSYEQYF. The CDR3 nucleotides read TGTGCCAGCAGTGGGGGGTCAAGGCTGTCCTACGAGCAGTACTTC.